This T cell receptor (beta chain) comes out of a study of human thymus T cells (dated by TCRdb to the early 2020s). Some background on the complete study: TCR alpha and beta repertoires from about 8 infant thymus samples and a few related peripheral blood samples were characterized in the study. Donor ages ranging from roughly 6 to 250 days were recorded, and a handful of male and a couple of female infants were included in the cohort.

Comment on this clone: Its antigen is currently not known. No clone much larger than this one lies a single base away; base qualities are absent.

The germline V gene (reference sequence) provides CDR1 SEHNR and CDR2 FQNEAQ. At the junction V is shortened by 3 bases and J by 4 bases, with 19 bases in between. Counted from cysteine to phenylalanine, this CDR3 has 17 amino acids. This entry keeps only the CDR3 DNA: 51 bases, framed from base 1. Thymus tissue was collected as surgical resects that were removed during corrective cardiac surgery. The donors were immunologically healthy infants in Finland who had open corrective cardiac surgery for congenital heart defects. Thymocytes were freed from the tissue by mechanical means and kept at -70 degrees C as pellets of roughly 9-33 million cells. A QIAsymphony instrument was used to extract genomic DNA from the frozen cell pellets. The immunoSEQ multiplex PCR assay was used to amplify the TCRB and TCRAD loci from a standardized amount of quality-controlled genomic DNA. The V(D)J region was spanned by amplicons of a length sufficient to cover the CDR3 and to identify V and J genes. The amplicons were sequenced on an Illumina platform via the commercial immunoSEQ service. In the paper's pipeline: Primer bias and sequencing errors were corrected as previously described, and TCRAD and TCRB definitions were based on the IMGT database. immunoSEQ Analyzer 3.0 and VDJTools were used for repertoire analysis, which covered basic statistics, V/J segment usage, diversity estimates, rarefaction and pairwise overlap. To estimate diversity, the Chao1, ChaoE, Efron-Thisted, Shannon and inverse Simpson indices were applied, and diversity was also estimated on datasets down-sampled to the smallest sample. For repertoire overlap, CDR3 nucleotide sequence, V gene and J gene had to match strictly, and clustering was done by Jaccard-based multidimensional scaling. TCRdb limited this immuneACCESS table to in-frame rearrangements with V and J called. A share of clones is missing; checked studies link under half to unresolved V genes, and the rest is unexplained. V and J calls and clone size follow that table, whereas D and trimming were derived from the DNA. This sample gives about 120,000 clones in total; just under 95% of them show up just once. The ten largest clones take up 0.02% to 0.03% of the sample.

The research as a whole found: According to the related research, thymic TCR repertoires were highly overlapping among unrelated individuals. Thymus samples yielded on average around 810,000 unique TCRB clonotypes, compared with roughly 80,000 from blood samples. Usage of V and J gene segments appeared to be biased in both the thymic and the peripheral blood repertoires.

The TCR comes from a boy less than two years old with a congenital heart defect but otherwise immunologically healthy. This receptor chain uses TRBV7-9 and TRBJ2-1, with the D gene uncertain. The sample consisted of thymus tissue. The base sequence is TGTGCCAGCAGCTTGAGGATCGTGAAGGGCAATTACAATGAGCAGTTCTTC. It translates as CASSLRIVKGNYNEQFF.